The next 20 T cell receptor beta chains were all read from a single sample in a study of beta chain features in type 1 diabetes. Sequencing targeted expressed TCRB transcripts, as all isolated RNA had been reverse transcribed. Assay used: immunoSEQ multiplex PCR; TCRdb lists only in-frame clones, some missing. This sample has fewer than 250,000 clones; 68% occur once, and the top ten carry around 0.057%. Sequenced input: naive CD4+ T cells from blood. These receptors all stem from a man aged 25 to 40 in good health.

This chain connects TRBV25-1 to TRBJ2-5, with 8 positions matching TRBD2. The CDR3 contains 15 residues. Germline loops: CDR1 MGHDK, CDR2 SYGVNS. J gave up 4 bases and V 1 base, and 5 bases lay outside the gene matches. CDR3 nucleotides: TGTGCCAGCAGTGAATTCGGCGGGGGGCGAGAGACCCAGTACTTC. It is translated as CASSEFGGGRETQYF.

A few counts support this clone. The chain recombines TRBV30 with TRBJ2-5; 8 nucleotides align to TRBD2. Unmatched junction bases numbered 11, after V lost 3 bases and J lost 5 bases. Per the germline V gene, CDR1 is GTSNPN and CDR2 is SVGIG (reference sequence). This CDR3 spans 15 amino acids. The CDR3 DNA reads TGTGCCTGGAGCCCGGGACTAGGGGTCGGGGAGACCCAGTACTTC. It yields the protein CAWSPGLGVGETQYF.

The rearrangement uses TRBV7-9 and TRBJ2-4; TRBD1 agrees at 7 bases. V lost 6 bases, J lost 1 base, and 18 bases stayed unmatched. Germline V gene lookup returns CDR1 SEHNR and CDR2 FQNEAQ (reference sequence). The CDR3 has 19 amino acids. CDR3 DNA: TGTGCCAGCAGACCCCGACAGGGTGCCGCCGGTGGGGCCAAAAACATTCAGTACTTC. This translates into CASRPRQGAAGGAKNIQYF.

The chain couples TRBV5-4 to TRBJ2-1, with a tentative D call TRBD2 (6 bases). The CDR3 is made up of 13 amino acids. Germline V lookup: CDR1 SGHNT, CDR2 YYREEE (reference sequence). The CDR3 DNA reads as TGTGCGAGCCAGGGACTTCTCCTAGGTGAGCAGTTCTTC. Amino acid sequence: CASQGLLLGEQFF.

J is TRBJ2-1 and V is TRBV2; a possible D gene is TRBD2 (5 bases). This CDR3 region has 14 residues. The V and J ends lost 4 bases and 5 bases respectively, with 12 bases between them. CDR1 and CDR2 from the germline V gene are SNHLY and FYNNEI. CDR3 in amino acids: CASSARGANNEQFF. As DNA, the CDR3 is TGTGCCAGCAGTGCTCGGGGAGCTAACAATGAGCAGTTCTTC.

The V call is TRBV29-1, the J call TRBJ2-7, with D possibly called TRBD1 or TRBD2 (7 bases each). Trimming pared 7 bases from V and 6 bases from J, leaving 19 bases between. This CDR3 spans 13 amino acids. Germline assignment: CDR1 SQVTM and CDR2 ANQGSEA. The CDR3, as DNA: TGCAGCGCAAAAGGGGGCGGGAGAGCCGAGCAGTACTTC. This sequence encodes CSAKGGGRAEQYF.

The chain carries TRBV6-6 and TRBJ2-1; D gene ambiguous. The V end was cut by 2 bases, the J end by 3 bases, with 14 bases between. Germline loops: CDR1 MNHNY, CDR2 SVGAGI (reference sequence). This CDR3 contains 16 residues. The chain's CDR3 is CASSYLVGSLYNEQFF. The CDR3 DNA reads as TGTGCCAGCAGTTACCTAGTCGGTTCTCTCTACAATGAGCAGTTCTTC.

The V and J genes are TRBV11-2 and TRBJ2-7, with 8 nucleotides matching TRBD2. Losses at the gene ends were 0 bases for V and 7 bases for J; bases not matched to a gene: 5. The CDR3 extends over 14 amino acids. Per germline, CDR1 SGHAT and CDR2 FQNNGV. The DNA of the CDR3 is TGTGCCAGCAGCTTAGATAAGGTAGCGGGAGAGCAGTACTTC. Translating it yields CASSLDKVAGEQYF.

The V and J genes are TRBV14 and TRBJ1-1; 9 nucleotides match TRBD1. The CDR3 contains 16 residues. The germline V gene encodes CDR1 SGHDN and CDR2 FVKESK. The ends lost 4 bases at V and 4 bases at J; junction bases unmatched: 10. CDR3 in amino acids: CASSRRDRVLGTEAFF. In DNA, the CDR3 is TGTGCCAGCAGCCGCCGGGACAGGGTACTAGGCACTGAAGCTTTCTTT.

The gene calls are TRBV5-1 and TRBJ1-5; 7 nucleotides line up with TRBD1. The CDR3 is 14 amino acids. V lost 1 base to trimming and J lost 6 bases; unmatched junction nucleotides: 4. CDR1 and CDR2 from the germline V gene are SGHRS and YFSETQ. CDR3: CASSLRQGSQPQHF. The CDR3 coding sequence is TGCGCCAGCAGCTTGAGACAGGGAAGTCAGCCCCAGCATTTT. Supplemented by reference TRBV5-1 and TRBJ1-5, the full variable domain reads KAGVTQTPRYLIKTRGQQVTLSCSPISGHRSVSWYQQTPGQGLQFLFEYFSETQRNKGNFPGRFSGRQFSNSRSEMNVSTLELGDSALYLCASSLRQGSQPQHFGDGTRLSIL.

This chain connects TRBV27 to TRBJ1-4; D call uncertain. Germline V CDR1 and CDR2: MNHEY, SMNVEV (reference sequence). V lost 1 base and J 3 bases, leaving 6 bases between the germline ends. CDR3 size: 14 residues. The CDR3 is CASSLWSANEKLFF. For the CDR3, the DNA is TGTGCCAGCAGTTTATGGTCGGCTAATGAAAAACTGTTTTTT.

The rearrangement links TRBV30 to TRBJ1-4; TRBD1 agrees at 9 bases. CDR1 GTSNPN and CDR2 SVGIG come from the germline V gene (reference sequence). The CDR3 extends over 16 amino acids. Unmatched junction bases numbered 9, after V lost 0 bases and J lost 7 bases. The CDR3 DNA reads as TGTGCCTGGAGTGTACACAGGGGGCGTCGAGTTGAAAAACTGTTTTTT. Encoded protein: CAWSVHRGRRVEKLFF. The full variable domain, in which reference TRBV30 and TRBJ1-4 provide the parts outside the CDR3, is SQTIHQWPATLVQPVGSPLSLECTVEGTSNPNLYWYRQAAGRGLQLLFYSVGIGQISSEVPQNLSASRPQDRQFILSSKKLLLSDSGFYLCAWSVHRGRRVEKLFFGSGTQLSVL.

This clone appeared once. V usage is TRBV30 and J usage is TRBJ1-2; D is unresolved. CDR1 and CDR2 (germline): GTSNPN, SVGIG (reference sequence). The CDR3 spans 14 residues. Trimming removed 0 bases from V and 4 bases from J, with 12 bases in between. CDR3 sequence reads: CAWSVTTLPYGYTF. The CDR3 DNA sequence: TGTGCCTGGAGTGTAACGACACTGCCCTATGGCTACACCTTC.

The V call is TRBV7-2, the J call TRBJ2-5; possibly TRBD1 for D (6 bases). The V end was cut by 4 bases, the J end by 5 bases, with 11 bases between. There are 13 residues in the CDR3. CDR1 and CDR2 (germline): SGHTA, FQGNSA. The chain's CDR3 is CASSSRGGETQYF. In DNA, the CDR3 is TGTGCCAGCAGCTCCAGGGGTGGCGAGACCCAGTACTTC.

The chain has TRBV30 and TRBJ1-2; D is possibly TRBD1 (5 bases). The CDR3 runs to 15 residues. Germline CDR1 and CDR2: GTSNPN and SVGIG (reference sequence). Trimming removed 0 bases from V and 6 bases from J, with 17 bases in between. The CDR3: CAWSVRRQLSDGYTF. The CDR3 nucleotides read TGTGCCTGGAGTGTACGGCGACAGCTCTCTGATGGCTACACCTTC.

This chain links TRBV2 with TRBJ2-1; 7 bases line up with TRBD2. With V trimmed by 6 bases and J by 5 bases, 10 bases remained unmatched. The CDR3 is made up of 15 amino acids. Germline CDR1 reads SNHLY; CDR2 reads FYNNEI. The CDR3 spells CASSITAGRDNEQFF. The CDR3, as DNA: TGTGCCAGCAGCATTACAGCGGGAAGGGACAATGAGCAGTTCTTC.

This clone was seen only a few times. At the DNA level, this CDR3 is encoded by other sequences in the same sample as well. The chain links TRBV5-1 to TRBJ2-3; D not resolved. V lost 4 bases and J lost 2, with 5 bases in between. The V gene's germline CDR1 is SGHRS and CDR2 YFSETQ. The CDR3 sequence is 12 residues long. Here the CDR3 reads CASSPHTDTQYF. Written as DNA, the CDR3 is TGCGCCAGCAGCCCTCACACAGATACGCAGTATTTT.

This clone appeared a single time. The chain links TRBV29-1 to TRBJ2-1; no firm D call. Germline V gene lookup returns CDR1 SQVTM and CDR2 ANQGSEA. The CDR3 covers 13 residues. The V and J ends lost 7 bases and 2 bases respectively, with 12 bases between them. The CDR3 loop reads CSGRRTAYNEQFF. The CDR3, as DNA: TGCAGCGGGCGACGGACCGCCTACAATGAGCAGTTCTTC.

The chain combines TRBV7-9 with TRBJ2-7; the D is unclear. Germline loops: CDR1 SEHNR, CDR2 FQNEAQ (reference sequence). This CDR3 region has 15 residues. The V and J ends lost 1 base and 5 bases respectively, with 15 bases between them. CDR3 protein: CASSLDEIRINEQYF. The DNA of the CDR3 is TGTGCCAGCAGCTTAGATGAGATTCGCATTAACGAGCAGTACTTC. Full variable domain (rest looked up from reference TRBV7-9 and TRBJ2-7): DTGVSQNPRHKITKRGQNVTFRCDPISEHNRLYWYRQTLGQGPEFLTYFQNEAQLEKSRLLSDRFSAERPKGSFSTLEIQRTEQGDSAMYLCASSLDEIRINEQYFGPGTRLTVT.

The chain joins TRBV29-1 to TRBJ2-7, with a possible D match to TRBD1 (6 bases). Germline V gives CDR1 SQVTM, CDR2 ANQGSEA. This CDR3 has 12 residues. V gave up 4 bases and J gave up 3 bases, with 10 bases separating them. The DNA for the CDR3 is TGCAGCGTTGGATACAGGGACTACGAGCAGTACTTC. Protein: CSVGYRDYEQYF.